This T cell receptor (beta chain) derives from a study of beta chain features in type 1 diabetes. Averaging around 120 mL, one heparinised blood draw was given by each donor. Notes on this clone: Antigen specificity is unknown.

This CDR3 spans 14 amino acids. Germline V lookup: CDR1 SGHAT, CDR2 FQNNGV. Trimming shortened V by 0 bases and J by 4 bases, and 8 bases separated the two germline ends. What was sequenced were expressed TCRB transcripts, since all of the isolated RNA had been reverse transcribed. Libraries were prepared by immunoSEQ multiplex PCR; TCRdb keeps only in-frame clonotypes and omits some of them. Of 240,000 or so clones listed, about a fifth are singletons. Study outcomes and limitations: Moderately but significantly shorter TCRB CDR3s were found in Type 1 diabetes patients in all four CD4+ subsets.

The receptor's source is a woman aged 40 to 50 with type 1 diabetes. This chain uses TRBV11-2 with TRBJ2-3; no firm D call. What was sequenced was naive CD4+ T cells from blood. CDR3 DNA sequence: TGTGCCAGCAGCTTAGATCTAGGCCCAGATACGCAGTATTTT. It translates to CASSLDLGPDTQYF.